These T cell receptor beta chains were read from a single sample in a study of neurological immune-mediated disorders. TCRdb called the 5' RACE reads again in MiXCR, with one record for every CDR3 protein. The sample lists about 22,000 distinct CDR3 sequences, 8% to 13% seen once, with less than 25% in the top ten. Sequenced: PBMCs. The source of these receptors is a woman in her sixties or seventies with HTLV-1-associated myelopathy (HAM/TSP). Each CDR3 is given with its conserved first and last residue. The D gene is left open where the match is weak. Where a row states a size, it is once, few, many or the class of an expanded clone; other rows omit it.

D gene	V gene	J gene	clone size	CDR3 protein	CDR3 DNA
-	TRBV12-3/TRBV12-4	TRBJ1-1	many	CASSLYTGNTEAFF	TGTGCCAGCAGTTTATATACGGGGAACACTGAAGCTTTCTTT
-	TRBV7-9	TRBJ1-1	medium-sized	CASSLGRNTEAFF	TGTGCCAGCAGCTTAGGAAGGAACACTGAAGCTTTCTTT
TRBD2	TRBV20-1	TRBJ2-3	many	CSAARLAGGLDTQYF	TGCAGTGCTGCAAGACTAGCGGGGGGACTTGATACGCAGTATTTT
TRBD1	TRBV7-8	TRBJ1-3	many	CASSGRDRFSGNTIYF	TGTGCCAGCAGCGGCCGGGACAGGTTTTCTGGAAACACCATATATTTT
TRBD1	TRBV5-1	TRBJ2-7	many	CASSLRTGWDEQYF	TGCGCCAGCAGTCTCCGGACAGGGTGGGACGAGCAGTACTTC
TRBD1	TRBV18	TRBJ2-7	-	CASSPPDRGPYEQYF	TGTGCCAGCTCACCACCAGACAGGGGGCCCTACGAGCAGTACTTC
-	TRBV12-3/TRBV12-4	TRBJ1-1	many	CASYEQGFEAFF	TGTGCCAGTTACGAGCAGGGCTTCGAAGCTTTCTTT
-	TRBV7-2	TRBJ2-1	-	CASSFYICSARRHEYNEQFF	-
TRBD2	TRBV3-1	TRBJ2-7	many	CASSQAPPAGVSNYEQYF	TGTGCCAGCAGCCAAGCCCCCCCAGCGGGGGTTTCTAACTACGAGCAGTACTTC
-	TRBV5-1	TRBJ1-2	many	CASRVGLNRNYGYTF	TGCGCCAGCAGGGTGGGCCTAAATCGCAACTATGGCTACACCTTC
-	TRBV29-1	TRBJ1-2	many	CSGGTDYNYGYTF	TGCAGCGGCGGGACGGATTATAACTATGGCTACACCTTC
TRBD1	TRBV28	TRBJ1-2	-	CASSPDRVKGYTF	TGTGCCAGCAGCCCCGACAGGGTAAAGGGCTACACCTTC
-	TRBV30	TRBJ1-5	many	CAWSAEVGRSNQPQHF	TGTGCCTGGAGTGCGGAGGTCGGCCGTAGCAATCAGCCCCAGCATTTT
-	TRBV20-1	TRBJ2-1	medium-sized	CSARVRGSDYNEQFF	TGCAGTGCTAGAGTCCGTGGATCCGATTACAATGAGCAGTTCTTC
TRBD2	TRBV11-3	TRBJ2-3	-	CASSPGTSGSTDTQYF	TGTGCCAGCAGCCCCGGGACTAGCGGGAGCACAGATACGCAGTATTTT
-	TRBV30	TRBJ2-7	many	CAWRGSYEQYF	TGTGCCTGGAGGGGGTCCTACGAGCAGTACTTC
-	TRBV4-1	TRBJ1-1	many	CASSPPRQGGGGTEAFF	TGCGCCAGCAGCCCCCCCCGGCAGGGCGGGGGGGGCACTGAAGCTTTCTTT
TRBD1	TRBV6-6	TRBJ1-2	many	CASHTGQNYGYTF	TGTGCCAGCCACACGGGACAGAACTATGGCTACACCTTC
TRBD2	TRBV20-1	TRBJ2-5	few	CSAKRLAGGPGETQYF	TGCAGTGCTAAGAGACTAGCGGGGGGGCCGGGGGAGACCCAGTACTTC
-	TRBV30	TRBJ1-4	many	CAWSVPEHSTNEKLFF	TGTGCCTGGAGTGTACCCGAGCATTCAACTAATGAAAAACTGTTTTTT